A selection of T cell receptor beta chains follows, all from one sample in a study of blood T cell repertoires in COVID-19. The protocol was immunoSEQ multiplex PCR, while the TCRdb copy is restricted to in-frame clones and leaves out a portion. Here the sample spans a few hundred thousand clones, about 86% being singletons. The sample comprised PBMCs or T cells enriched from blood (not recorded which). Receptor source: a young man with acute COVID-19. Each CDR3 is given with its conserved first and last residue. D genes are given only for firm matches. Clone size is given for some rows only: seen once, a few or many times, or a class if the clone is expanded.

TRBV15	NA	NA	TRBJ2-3	CATSPSAYTDTQYF	TGTGCCACCAGCCCCTCCGCCTACACAGATACGCAGTATTTT
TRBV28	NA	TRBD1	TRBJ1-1	CASSSPGQSPEAFF	TGTGCCAGCAGCTCACCGGGACAGTCTCCTGAAGCTTTCTTT
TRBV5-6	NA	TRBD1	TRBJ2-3	CASSYRDRATDTQYF	TGTGCCAGCAGCTACCGGGACAGGGCCACAGATACGCAGTATTTT
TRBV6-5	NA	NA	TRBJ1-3	CASSTGQRSTIYF	TGTGCCAGCAGCACTGGGCAGCGGAGTACCATATATTTT
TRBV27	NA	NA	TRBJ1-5	CASSFSEGGNQPQHF	TGTGCCAGCAGTTTCTCGGAGGGAGGCAATCAGCCCCAGCATTTT
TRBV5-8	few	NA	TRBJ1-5	CASTGRGYNQPQHF	TGTGCCAGCACTGGCAGGGGATACAATCAGCCCCAGCATTTT
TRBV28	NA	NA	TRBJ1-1	CASSPQMNTEAFF	TGTGCCAGCAGTCCCCAAATGAACACTGAAGCTTTCTTT
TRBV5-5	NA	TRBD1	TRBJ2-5	CASSPFRTGPPETQYF	TGTGCCAGCAGCCCCTTCAGGACAGGGCCACCAGAGACCCAGTACTTC
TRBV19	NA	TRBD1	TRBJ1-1	CASSVDRDTEAFF	TGTGCCAGTAGTGTCGACAGGGACACTGAAGCTTTCTTT
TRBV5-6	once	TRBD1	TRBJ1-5	CASSNTGDDQPQHF	TGTGCCAGCAGCAATACAGGGGACGATCAGCCCCAGCATTTT
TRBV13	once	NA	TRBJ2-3	CASSFSVPLSTDTQYF	TGTGCCAGCAGCTTTTCGGTCCCGCTTAGCACAGATACGCAGTATTTT
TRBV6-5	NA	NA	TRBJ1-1	CASKRGTEAFF	TGTGCCAGCAAGCGGGGCACTGAAGCTTTCTTT
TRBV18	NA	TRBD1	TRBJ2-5	CASSPIGAGGLETQYF	TGTGCCAGCTCACCAATAGGAGCAGGGGGCCTTGAGACCCAGTACTTC
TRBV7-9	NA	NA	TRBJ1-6	CASSLRGISPLHF	TGTGCCAGCAGCTTACGGGGGATCTCACCCCTCCACTTT
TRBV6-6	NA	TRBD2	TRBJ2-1	CASGSSGEQFF	TGTGCCAGCGGTTCTAGCGGTGAGCAGTTCTTC